This T cell receptor beta chain emerged from a study of human T cells and chemical hapten exposure (dated by TCRdb to 2020 to 2023). Broadly, across the study: For sensitization, 2% DPC in acetone was applied to a roughly 2 cm by roughly 2 cm area of upper inner arm skin. Throughout the approximately 23-week study period, patients were also given weekly therapeutic DPC doses on the scalp. Patch tests used Finn chambers with 0.01% DPC on the upper back, scored after 6 days by International Contact Dermatitis Research Group standards. In alopecia patients, the study followed how the peripheral blood TCR repertoire changed in vivo over primary and secondary sensitization to diphenylcyclopropenone (DPC), a hapten. The mostly female patient cohort included alopecia areata with under or over 50% scalp involvement, alopecia totalis and alopecia universalis. Around 30 alopecia patients provided blood for TCR sequencing at one to four time points (pre-sensitization, 2, 6 and 24 weeks). Blood samples were taken from patients before sensitization (week 0) and at 2, 6 and about 24 weeks after DPC sensitization. The libraries were sequenced as a pool, and the TCR yield per sample differed mostly because of small variations in library volumes within the pool.

V loses 6 bases of germline sequence and J loses 8 bases, and the interval between the two ends is 11 bases. From the germline V gene, CDR1 is MNHEY and CDR2 is SVGEGT. The cysteine opens and the phenylalanine closes a CDR3 of 11 amino acids. CDR3 DNA only is kept here, 33 bases in frame from base 1. General study outcomes and caveats: Because all patients had alopecia, a presumed autoimmune disease, the immune response of the patients might differ from that of healthy individuals. Patch test score was positively correlated with the number of PT1 expanded TCRs, with significance at thresholds 8, 16 and 32 but not at 4. Expanded TCRs formed significantly more large CDR3 similarity clusters than pre-sensitization or healthy control sets, consistent with antigen-driven responses. After repeated subsampling, changes were observed in the strength of the expansion versus patch-test correlation and in the threshold at which the correlation became significant. DPC sensitization did not change the number of TCRs with a frequency above 1 in 1000, and there was no evidence of changes in global repertoire structure.

This clonotype has just a few counts. No antigen is known for it. It has no much larger one-base neighbor in the sample; base qualities were not kept. The protocol used for the library was RACE. TCRdb names NextSeq 500 as the instrument used. During library preparation, unique molecular identifiers were attached to individual cDNA molecules so that TCRs could be counted in a quantitative, reproducible way. Both TCR alpha and TCR beta chains were sequenced from each blood RNA sample. Under the source paper's analysis protocol: The median number of TCRs per sample was roughly 98,000, ranging from roughly 23,224 to 690,600. The Decombinator software suite was used to annotate the V, J and CDR3 of the TCR reads. For PS versus PT1 abundance plots, all samples were subsampled to the same number of TCRs (28,000). TCRs were defined as expanded if absent before sensitization and observed at least eight times at the 2-week time point. TCRdb's own reprocessing of the public reads used fastp at Q25 and MiXCR and kept productive beta chains. Duplicate CDR3 protein sequences are folded into a single record with the most common DNA and genes. TCRdb, not the original authors, processed these V and J calls. The sample table holds tens of thousands of distinct CDR3 sequences, of which 10% were seen once. The top ten clonotypes cover 2% to 2.5% of the sample.

What this sample's time point label stands for: patch test 2, 6 weeks after DPC sensitization. The treatment or condition label corresponds to: therapeutic diphenylcyclopropenone sensitization with weekly scalp DPC. Blood at each patch-test visit was drawn before the patch test was applied. Eligible patients were aged 18 to 70, diagnosed with alopecia, deemed suitable for DPC therapy, and excluded if pregnant. Unfractionated whole blood was collected in Tempus Blood RNA tubes, and total RNA was extracted from that blood. The receptor chain draws on TRBV6-2 or TRBV6-3 and TRBJ2-7, and perhaps TRBD1 as D gene, on 5 matching bases. The receptor comes from a woman aged 30 to 39 with alopecia areata. Some clones in this sample may be carry-over from other donors' samples. Sequencing was performed on whole blood, taken in connection with sensitization to the hapten diphenylcyclopropenone (DPC). Here is the DNA: TGTGCCAGCAGGACCGCAGGGCAGCAGTACTTC. Its protein product is CASRTAGQQYF.